The source of this T cell receptor (beta chain) is a study of blood T cell repertoires in COVID-19 (dated by TCRdb to about 2020). At the level of the whole study: Samples from collaborators originated in the United States, Italy and Spain and spanned both the acute and convalescent phases of COVID-19. The prospective study material was composed of cDNA or gDNA derived from T cells, B-cell-depleted T cells, or PBMCs. Subjects who had been exposed to COVID-19, were actively infected with it, or had recovered from it provided the deeply sampled blood TCRbeta repertoires that made up the dataset. The repertoires were released in a freely available public database meant as a resource for research on the immune response to SARS-CoV-2. The samples were drawn from the first 160 participants of the ongoing ImmuneRACE study and from more than 1,000 subjects provided by 6 global collaborators. A de-identified subject ID, COVID-19 status, age in years and sex were almost always included in the sample metadata. Where HLA class I and class II types were available, the types were taken from metadata supplied by the sample provider, not from assay-based typing. Broad study findings and their caveats: How much clinical and demographic metadata was included differed by source and by participant, and the metadata was provided uncurated.

After removal of 6 bases from V and 7 bases from J, the junction retains 9 bases not matched to a gene. The CDR1 and CDR2 encoded by the germline V gene (reference sequence) are MNHEY and SMNVEV. Reading from cysteine to phenylalanine, the CDR3 counts 15 amino acids. Only CDR3 DNA remains: 45 bases, in frame from the first base. Collaborating institutions collected whole blood in K2EDTA tubes following their own protocols. For TCRbeta analysis, collaborators shipped samples in one of three forms: frozen whole blood, isolated PBMCs, or DNA extracted from either of those sample types. TCRbeta CDR3 regions were amplified from genomic DNA using the immunoSEQ Assay, a bias-controlled multiplex PCR. The paper's processing steps were these. The number of nucleated cells in each sample was estimated by amplification of reference gene primers within the assay. To quantify the absolute abundance of each unique TCRbeta CDR3 rearrangement, sequence reads were collapsed and filtered. For each sample, productive Simpson clonality was calculated as the square root of Simpson's diversity index over productive rearrangements. Here the immuneACCESS table is served through TCRdb, limited to in-frame sequences with V and J called. Missing clones are a known gap in these copies; in checked studies unresolved V genes cover under half, and the rest lacks a known reason. From that table come the V and J calls and clone size; the DNA was used to work out D and trimming. For this sample the table gives roughly 57,000 clones, of which 87% were detected only once. The ten top clones hold roughly 6.4% of the sample.

A note on this clone: Its antigen remains undetermined. Nothing much larger sits one base from this clone, and base qualities are not available.

Recombination linked TRBV27 to TRBJ2-1, and 10 bases in between align with TRBD2. The sample was peripheral blood. This TCR came from a man in his sixties with active or convalescent COVID-19. The CDR3 sequence is CASRPLAGRVNEQFF. The nucleotide sequence is given as TGTGCCAGCAGACCACTAGCGGGAAGGGTAAATGAGCAGTTCTTC.